This TCR beta chain was recorded in a study of blood T cell repertoires in COVID-19. V trimming: 0 bases; J trimming: 11 bases; junction bases outside the gene matches: 13. The V gene's germline CDR1 is SGHRS and CDR2 YFSETQ. The CDR3 is made up of 15 amino acids. Profiled with immunoSEQ multiplex PCR; TCRdb holds only in-frame clones, not every one. The sample carries under 150,000 clones, roughly 80% recorded once. This rearrangement joins TRBV5-1 to TRBJ2-7, with 8 bases fitting TRBD1. This TCR was recovered from a woman aged 40-49 years with acute or convalescent COVID-19. The sample consisted of peripheral blood. The CDR3 sequence is CASSLVGDRRRGEYF. In nucleotides, the CDR3 is TGCGCCAGCAGCTTGGTAGGGGACAGGCGCCGCGGGGAGTACTTC. The entire variable domain, with the rest obtained from reference TRBV5-1 and TRBJ2-7, is as follows: KAGVTQTPRYLIKTRGQQVTLSCSPISGHRSVSWYQQTPGQGLQFLFEYFSETQRNKGNFPGRFSGRQFSNSRSEMNVSTLELGDSALYLCASSLVGDRRRGEYFGPGTRLTVT.